Below are 32 T cell receptor beta chains sequenced from a single sample in a study of T cell clusters in autoimmune cytopenias. TRB was amplified from approximately 250 ng of peripheral blood genomic DNA per sample. TRB was amplified by touch-down multiplex PCR, primer pools A and B combined. Following a re-call of the multiplex PCR reads, TCRdb has one entry per CDR3 protein and lacks DNA. In all, the sample yields a few thousand distinct CDR3 sequences. This same sample was also part of a study on T cell repertoires in aging, cancer and after chemotherapy.

Input material: peripheral blood. These receptors all stem from a human donor in good health.

This clonotype is called medium-sized based on its frequency. V gene TRBV18 combines with J gene TRBJ2-5; the TCRdb call, TRBD2, lacks DNA for checking. Per germline, CDR1 KGHSH and CDR2 LQKENI. The CDR3 totals 16 residues. The CDR3 region is CASSLLTSGPQETQYF.

This clonotype registers medium-sized by frequency. The chain links TRBV11-3 to TRBJ1-2. This CDR3 contains 18 residues. The germline V gene has CDR1 SGHNT and CDR2 YENEEA. CDR3 amino acids: CASSLDRWTAFGERGYTF.

The chain combines TRBV6-1 with TRBJ1-5. The CDR3 is 14 residues long. Germline V CDR1 and CDR2: MNHNS, SASEGT. CDR3 amino acids: CATLRVGRNQPQHF.

In terms of frequency, this clonotype is medium-sized. V usage is TRBV7-6 and J usage is TRBJ2-7; TCRdb picks TRBD2, but there is no DNA to check that call. The CDR3 is 14 amino acids. CDR1 SGHVS and CDR2 FNYEAQ come from the germline V gene. This CDR3 reads CASSLRTSGGEQYF.

This clonotype is classed as medium-sized by frequency. The chain recombines TRBV5-6 with TRBJ2-7; TCRdb returns TRBD1, unconfirmable since there is no DNA. Germline CDR1 is SGHDT and CDR2 is YYEEEE. The CDR3 sequence is 15 residues long. CDR3 sequence: CASSLTGTGGYEQYF.

In terms of frequency, this clonotype is medium-sized. The chain joins TRBV6-1 to TRBJ2-3; there is no DNA to check the TCRdb D call of TRBD2. Germline CDR1 and CDR2: MNHNS and SASEGT. The CDR3 spans 15 residues. CDR3 region: CASSALAASTDTQYF.

This clonotype is classed as medium-sized by frequency. The V call is TRBV6-5, the J call TRBJ1-2; there is no DNA to check the TCRdb D call of TRBD1. This CDR3 has 15 residues. Per the germline V gene, CDR1 is MNHEY and CDR2 is SVGAGI. The CDR3 here is CASSYTESGQDGYTF.

Considering frequency, this clonotype is medium-sized (0.01 to 0.1%). This chain uses TRBV15 with TRBJ2-5; the D gene TCRdb calls, TRBD1, cannot be checked with no DNA. Germline V CDR1 and CDR2: LNHNV, YYDKDF (reference sequence). CDR3 length equals 14 residues. CDR3 loop: CATSRGSPGETQYF. The full variable domain, completed using reference TRBV15 and TRBJ2-5, is DAMVIQNPRYQVTQFGKPVTLSCSQTLNHNVMYWYQQKSSQAPKLLFHYYDKDFNNEADTPDNFQSRRPNTSFCFLDIRSPGLGDTAMYLCATSRGSPGETQYFGPGTRLLVL.

V gene TRBV24-1 combines with J gene TRBJ1-2. Germline CDR1 is KGHDR and CDR2 is SFDVKD. The CDR3 covers 14 residues. The CDR3 loop is CATSELGLNYGYTF.

This clonotype counts as medium-sized by frequency. The genes are TRBV15 and TRBJ2-4. The CDR3 is 16 residues long. CDR1 LNHNV and CDR2 YYDKDF come from the germline V gene (reference sequence). The CDR3 loop reads CATSRDKPLAKNIQYF.

The chain joins TRBV12-3 or TRBV12-4 to TRBJ2-3; lacking DNA, the TRBD1 call made by TCRdb goes unchecked. CDR3 length: 16 residues. CDR3 region: CATSDPGTGNTDTQYF.

By frequency, this clonotype registers medium-sized (0.01 to 0.1%). The V and J genes are TRBV7-6 and TRBJ2-7; the D call of TRBD1 rests on TCRdb alone, since no DNA is present to check it. The germline gives CDR1 SGHVS, CDR2 FNYEAQ. The CDR3 extends over 13 amino acids. CDR3 in amino acids: CASSQSLTGDQYF.

This clonotype is classed as medium-sized by frequency. This chain links TRBV15 with TRBJ2-7; TCRdb lists TRBD1, though no DNA is available to test this call. This CDR3 has 15 amino acids. Germline V CDR1 and CDR2: LNHNV, YYDKDF (reference sequence). Here the CDR3 reads CATSRGRDRFYEQYF.

Considering frequency, this clonotype is medium-sized. This chain connects TRBV30 to TRBJ2-5; TCRdb outputs TRBD1, but without DNA this stays unchecked. In germline, CDR1 is GTSNPN, CDR2 SVGIG (reference sequence). There are 15 residues in the CDR3. The CDR3 protein is CAWSVLSGTGRTQYF. The whole variable domain, remainder taken from reference TRBV30 and TRBJ2-5, is SQTIHQWPATLVQPVGSPLSLECTVEGTSNPNLYWYRQAAGRGLQLLFYSVGIGQISSEVPQNLSASRPQDRQFILSSKKLLLSDSGFYLCAWSVLSGTGRTQYFGPGTRLLVL.

This clonotype is classed as medium-sized by frequency. J is TRBJ1-3 and V is TRBV10-3. The CDR3 runs 13 residues. The germline CDR1 and CDR2 sequences are ENHRY and SYGVKD. The CDR3 loop reads CAISETAGNTIYF.

This chain joins TRBV5-1 and TRBJ2-5; TCRdb calls TRBD1, which cannot be checked without DNA. The CDR3 has 14 amino acids. Germline V gives CDR1 SGHRS, CDR2 YFSETQ. This CDR3 is CASSQDRGQETQYF.

This clonotype counts as medium-sized by frequency. The rearrangement links TRBV6-5 to TRBJ1-4; there is no DNA to check the TCRdb D call of TRBD1. The CDR3 loop spans 15 amino acids. Germline CDR1 reads MNHEY; CDR2 reads SVGAGI. The CDR3 loop is CASSEDNTKAEKLFF.

CDR3: CAIIADRGEYQPQHF. The rearrangement links TRBV10-3 to TRBJ1-5; TCRdb calls TRBD1, which cannot be checked without DNA. The CDR3 extends over 15 amino acids. The germline V gene has CDR1 ENHRY and CDR2 SYGVKD.

J is TRBJ1-5 and V is TRBV19; the TRBD1 assignment by TCRdb is unverifiable without DNA. From germline, CDR1 is LNHDA and CDR2 SQIVND (reference sequence). The CDR3 sequence is 14 residues long. CDR3 amino acids: CASSTRTGRPSQHF. Variable domain in full (rest from reference TRBV19 and TRBJ1-5): DGGITQSPKYLFRKEGQNVTLSCEQNLNHDAMYWYRQDPGQGLRLIYYSQIVNDFQKGDIAEGYSVSREKKESFPLTVTSAQKNPTAFYLCASSTRTGRPSQHFGDGTRLSIL.

This clonotype ranks as medium-sized in terms of frequency. This chain connects TRBV29-1 to TRBJ1-1. The CDR3 runs 13 residues. The germline CDR1 and CDR2 sequences are SQVTM and ANQGSEA. The CDR3 region is CSVEVQTNTEAFF.

V usage is TRBV30 and J usage is TRBJ1-1. The CDR3 has 11 amino acids. In germline, CDR1 is GTSNPN, CDR2 SVGIG (reference sequence). CDR3 in amino acids: CAWSVRHGAFF.

The gene calls are TRBV20-1 and TRBJ2-7; the TCRdb call, TRBD2, lacks DNA for checking. Germline V gives CDR1 DFQATT, CDR2 SNEGSKA (reference sequence). This CDR3 has 13 residues. CDR3 in amino acids: CSAKGLAGYEQYF.

The chain links TRBV5-1 to TRBJ1-1; without DNA, the TCRdb call of TRBD1 cannot be checked. The CDR3 covers 14 residues. Germline values: CDR1 SGHRS, CDR2 YFSETQ. CDR3 loop: CASSADRMNTEAFF.

This clonotype is classed as medium-sized by frequency. The rearrangement links TRBV7-2 to TRBJ2-2. This CDR3 has 12 amino acids. Looked up from germline, CDR1 is SGHTA and CDR2 is FQGNSA. The CDR3 reads CASSYYTGELFF.

Judged by frequency, this clonotype is medium-sized. The V call is TRBV27, the J call TRBJ1-2. The germline V gene encodes CDR1 MNHEY and CDR2 SMNVEV (reference sequence). The CDR3 consists of 16 residues. CDR3 sequence reads: CASSFSSYGQNYGYTF.

In terms of frequency, this clonotype is medium-sized. The genes are TRBV6-5 and TRBJ2-7; the D call from TCRdb, TRBD1, cannot be confirmed without DNA. This CDR3 region has 11 residues. Per germline, CDR1 MNHEY and CDR2 SVGAGI. The CDR3 sequence is CASTQGGEQYF.

Its frequency marks this clonotype as medium-sized. This sequence joins TRBV15 and TRBJ2-1; TCRdb lists TRBD1, though no DNA is available to test this call. This CDR3 has 15 residues. Germline V gene sequence: CDR1 LNHNV, CDR2 YYDKDF (reference sequence). The CDR3 spells CATSRERGVNNEQFF.

Frequency places this clonotype as medium-sized. V gene TRBV5-6 combines with J gene TRBJ1-5. Germline CDR1 is SGHDT and CDR2 is YYEEEE. The CDR3 has 14 amino acids. The CDR3 loop is CASSLGTVGSLQHF.

By frequency, this clonotype registers medium-sized. This sequence joins TRBV12-3 or TRBV12-4 and TRBJ2-3. The CDR3 length is 14 residues. CDR3 sequence reads: CASILGRLTDTQYF.

This clonotype is deemed medium-sized (0.01 to 0.1%) by its frequency. V gene TRBV19 combines with J gene TRBJ1-6; absent DNA, TCRdb's TRBD1 call cannot be checked. This CDR3 spans 16 amino acids. The V gene's germline CDR1 is LNHDA and CDR2 SQIVND (reference sequence). Here the CDR3 reads CASSQPYGTSDSPLHF. The full variable domain, its missing parts supplied by reference TRBV19 and TRBJ1-6, is DGGITQSPKYLFRKEGQNVTLSCEQNLNHDAMYWYRQDPGQGLRLIYYSQIVNDFQKGDIAEGYSVSREKKESFPLTVTSAQKNPTAFYLCASSQPYGTSDSPLHFGNGTRLTVT.

V is TRBV11-3 and J is TRBJ2-7; TCRdb's D gene call, TRBD1, goes unchecked for lack of DNA. The V gene's germline CDR1 is SGHNT and CDR2 YENEEA. CDR3 length: 12 residues. The CDR3 reads CASSQAPPEQYF.

V usage is TRBV7-9 and J usage is TRBJ2-3. Per the germline V gene, CDR1 is SEHNR and CDR2 is FQNEAQ (reference sequence). This CDR3 has 13 amino acids. This CDR3 reads CASSPKSIDTQYF. Using reference TRBV7-9 and TRBJ2-3 for the parts outside the CDR3, the full variable domain is DTGVSQNPRHKITKRGQNVTFRCDPISEHNRLYWYRQTLGQGPEFLTYFQNEAQLEKSRLLSDRFSAERPKGSFSTLEIQRTEQGDSAMYLCASSPKSIDTQYFGPGTRLTVL.